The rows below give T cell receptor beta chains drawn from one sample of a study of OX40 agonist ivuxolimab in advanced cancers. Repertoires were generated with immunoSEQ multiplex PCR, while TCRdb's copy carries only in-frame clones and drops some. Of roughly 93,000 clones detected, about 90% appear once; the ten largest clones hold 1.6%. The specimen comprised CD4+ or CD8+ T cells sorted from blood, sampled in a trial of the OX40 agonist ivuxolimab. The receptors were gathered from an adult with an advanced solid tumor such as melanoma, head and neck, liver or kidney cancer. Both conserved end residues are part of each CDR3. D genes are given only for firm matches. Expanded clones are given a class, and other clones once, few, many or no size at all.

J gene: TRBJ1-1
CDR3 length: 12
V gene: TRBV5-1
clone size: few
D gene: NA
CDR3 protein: CASSSQGSEAFF
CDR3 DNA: TGCGCCAGCAGTTCCCAGGGGTCTGAAGCTTTCTTT

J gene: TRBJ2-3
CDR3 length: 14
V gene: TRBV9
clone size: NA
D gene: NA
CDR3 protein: CASSVGQATDTQYF
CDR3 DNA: TGTGCCAGCAGCGTAGGACAGGCGACAGATACGCAGTATTTT

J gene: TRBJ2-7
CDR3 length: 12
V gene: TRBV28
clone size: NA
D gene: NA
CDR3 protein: CASSSKTYEQYF
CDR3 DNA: TGTGCCAGCAGTTCAAAGACCTACGAGCAGTACTTC

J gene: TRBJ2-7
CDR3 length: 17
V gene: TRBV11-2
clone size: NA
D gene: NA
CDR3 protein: CASSLDRWGQGPYEQYF
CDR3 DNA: TGTGCCAGCAGCTTAGATCGCTGGGGGCAGGGCCCATACGAGCAGTACTTC

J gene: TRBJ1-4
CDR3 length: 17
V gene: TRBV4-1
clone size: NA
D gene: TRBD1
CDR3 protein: CASSQKTGRATNEKLFF
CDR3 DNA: TGCGCCAGCAGCCAAAAGACAGGGCGAGCAACTAATGAAAAACTGTTTTTT

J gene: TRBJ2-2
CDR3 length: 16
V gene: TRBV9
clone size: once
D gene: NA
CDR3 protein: CASSVDARGSTGELFF
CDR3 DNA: TGTGCCAGCAGCGTAGATGCAAGGGGTAGTACCGGGGAGCTGTTTTTT

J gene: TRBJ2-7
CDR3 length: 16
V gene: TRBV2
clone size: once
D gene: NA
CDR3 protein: CASSGGRPRILYEQYF
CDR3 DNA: TGTGCCAGCAGTGGCGGGCGGCCCCGAATACTCTACGAGCAGTACTTC

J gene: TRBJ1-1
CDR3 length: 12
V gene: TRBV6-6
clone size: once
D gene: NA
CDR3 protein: CASDRPNTEAFF
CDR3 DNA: TGTGCCAGCGATAGACCGAACACTGAAGCTTTCTTT

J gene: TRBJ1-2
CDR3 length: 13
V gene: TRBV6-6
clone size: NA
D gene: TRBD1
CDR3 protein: CASTRDRNYGYTF
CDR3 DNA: TGTGCCAGCACCAGGGACAGAAATTATGGCTACACCTTC

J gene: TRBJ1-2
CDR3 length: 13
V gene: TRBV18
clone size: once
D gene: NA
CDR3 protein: CASSHGTAGGYTF
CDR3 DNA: TGTGCCAGCTCACACGGGACCGCAGGCGGCTACACCTTC

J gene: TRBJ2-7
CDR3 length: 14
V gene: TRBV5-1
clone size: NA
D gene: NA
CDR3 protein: CASSPEKNSYEQYF
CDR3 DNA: TGCGCCAGCAGCCCCGAGAAAAACAGCTACGAGCAGTACTTC

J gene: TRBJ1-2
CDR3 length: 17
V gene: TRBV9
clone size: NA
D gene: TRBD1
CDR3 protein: CASSEGPTGRFNYGYTF
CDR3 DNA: TGTGCCAGCAGCGAGGGTCCGACAGGGAGATTTAACTATGGCTACACCTTC

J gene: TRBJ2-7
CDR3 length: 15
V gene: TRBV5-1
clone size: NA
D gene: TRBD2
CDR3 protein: CASSRGVAGTYEQYF
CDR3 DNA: TGCGCCAGCAGCCGGGGGGTAGCGGGGACCTACGAGCAGTACTTC

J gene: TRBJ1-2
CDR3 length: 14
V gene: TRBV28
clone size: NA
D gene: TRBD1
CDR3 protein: CAISGQATNYGYTF
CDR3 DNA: TGTGCCATCTCCGGACAGGCGACTAACTATGGCTACACCTTC

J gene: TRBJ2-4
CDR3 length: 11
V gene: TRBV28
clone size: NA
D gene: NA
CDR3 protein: CASRPGYIQYF
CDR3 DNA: TGTGCCAGCAGACCAGGGTACATTCAGTACTTC

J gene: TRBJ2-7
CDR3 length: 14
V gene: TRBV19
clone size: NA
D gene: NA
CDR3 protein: CASSIDPATYEQYF
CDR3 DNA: TGTGCCAGTAGTATAGACCCAGCTACCTACGAGCAGTACTTC

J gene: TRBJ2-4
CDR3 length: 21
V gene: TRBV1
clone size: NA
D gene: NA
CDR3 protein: CTSSQAPSGTRSPKRRNIQYF
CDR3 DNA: TGCACCAGCAGCCAAGCTCCTAGCGGGACTAGGAGCCCGAAGAGGAGAAACATTCAGTACTTC

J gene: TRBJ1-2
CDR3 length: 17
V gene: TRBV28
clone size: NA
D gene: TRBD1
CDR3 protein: CASMISPGTGANYGYTF
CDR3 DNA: TGTGCCAGTATGATTTCGCCCGGGACAGGGGCTAACTATGGCTACACCTTC

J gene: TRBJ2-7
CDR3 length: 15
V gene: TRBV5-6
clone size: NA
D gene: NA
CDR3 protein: CASSFLMLPNYEQYF
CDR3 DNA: TGTGCCAGCAGCTTTCTAATGCTACCCAACTACGAGCAGTACTTC

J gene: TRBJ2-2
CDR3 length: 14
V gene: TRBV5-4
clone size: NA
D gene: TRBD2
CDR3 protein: CASSLELAVGELFF
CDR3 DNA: TGTGCCAGCAGCTTGGAACTAGCGGTGGGGGAGCTGTTTTTT

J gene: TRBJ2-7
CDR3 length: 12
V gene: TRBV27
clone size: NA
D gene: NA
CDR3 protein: CAGPDGSYEQYF
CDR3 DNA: TGTGCCGGCCCCGACGGCTCCTACGAGCAGTACTTC

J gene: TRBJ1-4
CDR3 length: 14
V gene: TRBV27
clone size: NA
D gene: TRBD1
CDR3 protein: CASSRGATNEKLFF
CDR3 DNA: TGTGCCAGCAGCAGGGGGGCGACTAATGAAAAACTGTTTTTT

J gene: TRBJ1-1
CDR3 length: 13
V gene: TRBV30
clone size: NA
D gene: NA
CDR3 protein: CAWVGGAQTEAFF
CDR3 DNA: TGTGCCTGGGTTGGGGGGGCGCAAACTGAAGCTTTCTTT

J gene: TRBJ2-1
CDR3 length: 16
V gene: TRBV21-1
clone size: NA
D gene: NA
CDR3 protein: CASSKCGTSGYNEQFF
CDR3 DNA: TGTGCCAGCAGCAAATGCGGGACTAGCGGTTACAATGAGCAGTTCTTC

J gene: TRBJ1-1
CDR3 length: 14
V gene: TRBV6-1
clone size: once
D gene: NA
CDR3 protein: CASSVGTGNTEAFF
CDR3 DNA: TGTGCCAGCAGTGTGGGTACAGGGAACACTGAAGCTTTCTTT

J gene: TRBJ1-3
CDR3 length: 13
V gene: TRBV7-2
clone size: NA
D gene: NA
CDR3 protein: CASSFGGRNTIYF
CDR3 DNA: TGTGCCAGCAGCTTTGGGGGCAGAAACACCATATATTTT

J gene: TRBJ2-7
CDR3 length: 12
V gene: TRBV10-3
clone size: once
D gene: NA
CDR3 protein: CAIRTTSYEQYF
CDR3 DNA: TGTGCCATCAGAACGACCTCCTACGAGCAGTACTTC

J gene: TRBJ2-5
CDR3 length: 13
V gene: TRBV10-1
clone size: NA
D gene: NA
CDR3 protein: CASRGAGLETQYF
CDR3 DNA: TGCGCCAGCAGGGGGGCGGGGCTGGAGACCCAGTACTTC

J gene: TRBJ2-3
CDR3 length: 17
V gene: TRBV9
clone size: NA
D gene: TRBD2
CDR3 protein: CASSVGFAGGFTDTQYF
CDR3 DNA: TGTGCCAGCAGCGTAGGTTTCGCGGGAGGGTTCACAGATACGCAGTATTTT

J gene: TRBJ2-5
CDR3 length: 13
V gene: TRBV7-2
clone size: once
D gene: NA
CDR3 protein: CASSSGSHPSQYF
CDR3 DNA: TGTGCCAGCAGCTCAGGATCCCATCCGTCCCAGTACTTC

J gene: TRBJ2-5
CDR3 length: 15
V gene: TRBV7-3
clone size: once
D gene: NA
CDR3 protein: CASSLGPSHRETQYF
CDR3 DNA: TGTGCCAGCAGCTTGGGCCCCTCCCACCGAGAGACCCAGTACTTC

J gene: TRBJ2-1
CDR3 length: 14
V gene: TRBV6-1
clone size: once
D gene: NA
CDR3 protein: CASRSATSYNEQFF
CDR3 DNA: TGTGCCAGCAGGAGCGCGACTAGTTACAATGAGCAGTTCTTC

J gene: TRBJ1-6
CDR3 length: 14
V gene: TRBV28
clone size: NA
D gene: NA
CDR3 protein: CASKGLEYNSPLHF
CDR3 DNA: TGTGCCAGCAAGGGGTTGGAATACAATTCACCCCTCCACTTT

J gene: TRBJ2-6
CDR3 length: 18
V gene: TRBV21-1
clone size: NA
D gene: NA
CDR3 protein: CASSKVRGGDSGANVLTF
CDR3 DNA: TGTGCCAGCAGCAAAGTACGTGGCGGCGACTCTGGGGCCAACGTCCTGACTTTC

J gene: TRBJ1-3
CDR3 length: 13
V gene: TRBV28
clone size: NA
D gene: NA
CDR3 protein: CASLGGAGNTIYF
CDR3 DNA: TGTGCCAGCCTGGGCGGAGCTGGAAACACCATATATTTT

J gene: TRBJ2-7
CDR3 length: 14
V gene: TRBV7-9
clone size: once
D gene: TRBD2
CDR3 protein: CASSISGTSYEQYF
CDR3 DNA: TGTGCCAGCAGCATTAGCGGGACCTCTTACGAGCAGTACTTC

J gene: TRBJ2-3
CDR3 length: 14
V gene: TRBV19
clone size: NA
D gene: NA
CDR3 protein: CASSTRGSADTQYF
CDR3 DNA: TGTGCCAGTAGCACTCGGGGCAGCGCAGATACGCAGTATTTT

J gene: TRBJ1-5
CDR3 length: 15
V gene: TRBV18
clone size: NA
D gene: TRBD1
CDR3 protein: CASSRTGNSNQPQHF
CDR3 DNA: TGTGCCAGCTCACGGACAGGGAATAGCAATCAGCCCCAGCATTTT

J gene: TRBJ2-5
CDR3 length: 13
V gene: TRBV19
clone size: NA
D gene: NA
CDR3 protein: CASSTSGKETQYF
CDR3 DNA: TGTGCCAGCAGTACATCCGGGAAAGAGACCCAGTACTTC

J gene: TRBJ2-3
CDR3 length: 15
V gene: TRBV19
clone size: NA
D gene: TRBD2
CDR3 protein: CASSMGAGVTDTQYF
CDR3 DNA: TGTGCCAGTAGTATGGGAGCGGGGGTCACAGATACGCAGTATTTT

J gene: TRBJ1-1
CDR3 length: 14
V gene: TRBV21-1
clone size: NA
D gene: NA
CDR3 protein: CASSKGGENTEAFF
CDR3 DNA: TGTGCCAGCAGCAAAGGTGGGGAGAACACTGAAGCTTTCTTT

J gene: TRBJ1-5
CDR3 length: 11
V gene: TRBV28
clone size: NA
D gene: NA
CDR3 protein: CASRGPGPQHF
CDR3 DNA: TGTGCCAGCAGGGGGCCCGGGCCCCAGCATTTT

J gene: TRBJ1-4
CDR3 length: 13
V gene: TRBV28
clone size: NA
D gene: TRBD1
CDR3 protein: CASTDRVREKLFF
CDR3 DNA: TGTGCCAGCACGGACAGGGTGCGGGAAAAACTGTTTTTT

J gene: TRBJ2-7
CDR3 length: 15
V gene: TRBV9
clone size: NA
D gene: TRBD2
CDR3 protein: CASSEGGTSSYEQYF
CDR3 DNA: TGTGCCAGCAGCGAGGGCGGGACTAGCTCCTACGAGCAGTACTTC

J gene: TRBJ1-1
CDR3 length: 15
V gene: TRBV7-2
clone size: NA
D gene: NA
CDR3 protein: CASSLGSGMGTEAFF
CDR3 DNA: TGTGCCAGCAGCTTAGGGTCAGGGATGGGCACTGAAGCTTTCTTT

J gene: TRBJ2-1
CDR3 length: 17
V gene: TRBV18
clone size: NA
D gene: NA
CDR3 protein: CASSPPEKRASYNEQFF
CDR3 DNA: TGTGCCAGCTCACCACCGGAGAAGCGGGCCTCCTACAATGAGCAGTTCTTC

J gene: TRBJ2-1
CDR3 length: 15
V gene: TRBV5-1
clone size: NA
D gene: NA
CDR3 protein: CASSSPNRAHNEQFF
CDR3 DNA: TGCGCCAGCAGCTCTCCCAACAGGGCCCACAATGAGCAGTTCTTC

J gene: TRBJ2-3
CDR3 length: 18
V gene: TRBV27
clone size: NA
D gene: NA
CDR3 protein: CASSKDRADAASTDTQYF
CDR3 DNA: TGTGCCAGCAGCAAGGATCGGGCAGACGCAGCTAGCACAGATACGCAGTATTTT

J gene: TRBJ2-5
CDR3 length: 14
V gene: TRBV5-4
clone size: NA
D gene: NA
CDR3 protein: CASSLGTVSKTQYF
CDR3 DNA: TGTGCCAGCAGCTTGGGGACAGTGTCGAAGACCCAGTACTTC

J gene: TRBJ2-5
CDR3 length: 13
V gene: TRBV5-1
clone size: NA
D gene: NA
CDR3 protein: CASSLFSGETQYF
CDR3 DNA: TGCGCCAGCAGCTTGTTTTCGGGAGAGACCCAGTACTTC

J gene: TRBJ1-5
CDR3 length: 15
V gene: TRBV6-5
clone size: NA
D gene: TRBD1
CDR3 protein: CASRSRQGLRQPQHF
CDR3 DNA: TGTGCCAGCAGGTCCAGACAGGGGCTAAGGCAGCCCCAGCATTTT

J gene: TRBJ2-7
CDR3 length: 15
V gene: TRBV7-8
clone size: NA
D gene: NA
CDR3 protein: CASSLIPGTLYEQYF
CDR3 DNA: TGTGCCAGCAGCTTAATCCCGGGGACCCTCTACGAGCAGTACTTC

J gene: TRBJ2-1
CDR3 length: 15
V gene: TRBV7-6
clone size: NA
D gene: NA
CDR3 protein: CASSLIPDSYNEQFF
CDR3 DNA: TGTGCCAGCAGCTTAATCCCAGACTCCTACAATGAGCAGTTCTTC

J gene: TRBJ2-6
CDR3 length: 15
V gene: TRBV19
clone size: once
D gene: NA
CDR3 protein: CASSIGVVGANVLTF
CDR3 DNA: TGTGCCAGTAGTATAGGAGTAGTTGGGGCCAACGTCCTGACTTTC